What follows are 16 T cell receptor beta chains derived from one specimen sequenced in a study of blood T cells in healthy people across ages. Then a second PCR, running roughly 6 to 11 cycles, was carried out with a sample-barcoded 5' primer and a J-beta primer mix. Using its own MiXCR run on the 5' RACE reads, TCRdb lists one record per CDR3 protein. The sample includes 600,000 to 900,000 distinct CDR3 sequences, roughly 24% of them seen just once. The sample was also linked to a second study, of T cells of mothers and their children.

Sequenced: blood. Receptors were obtained from a boy younger than 18 in good health.

This clonotype was counted a few times. The chain is built from TRBV19 and TRBJ2-1; D is perhaps TRBD2 (5 bases). Germline CDR1 and CDR2: LNHDA and SQIVND (reference sequence). The CDR3 is 14 amino acids. Trimming pared 3 bases from V and 5 bases from J, leaving 11 bases between. CDR3 amino acids: CASSISGVDNEQFF. CDR3 in DNA: TGTGCCAGTAGTATTTCCGGGGTGGACAATGAGCAGTTCTTC.

This clonotype was recorded a few times. This chain joins TRBV12-3 or TRBV12-4 and TRBJ2-5; perhaps TRBD2 as D (5 bases). V was clipped by 4 bases and J by 1 base, with 16 bases between them. The CDR3 spans 16 residues. CDR3 in amino acids: CASSSPSRRAQETQYF. The CDR3 nucleotides are TGTGCCAGCAGTTCCCCGTCCCGGCGGGCCCAAGAGACCCAGTACTTC.

This clonotype was recorded a few times. Mismatch with germline at one junction end may stem from a read error. The gene calls are TRBV4-1 and TRBJ2-2; D might be TRBD2 (6 bases). This CDR3 is built from 15 residues. Germline V gene lookup returns CDR1 MGHRA and CDR2 YSYEKL. In nucleotides, the CDR3 is TGCGCCAGCAGCTCAGGACTGGCGGGGCCCGGGGAGTTGTTTTTT. Translated, it gives CASSSGLAGPGELFF.

The chain is built from TRBV3-1 and TRBJ2-4; no firm D call. The CDR3 has 12 residues. Trimming took off 2 bases at V and 7 bases at J, with 6 bases between the two ends. CDR1 is LGHDT, CDR2 YNNKEL, per germline (reference sequence). CDR3 in DNA: TGTGCCAGCAGCCAAATTTCGAACATTCAGTACTTC. Amino acids: CASSQISNIQYF. The full variable domain, with the rest looked up from reference TRBV3-1 and TRBJ2-4, is DTAVSQTPKYLVTQMGNDKSIKCEQNLGHDTMYWYKQDSKKFLKIMFSYNNKELIINETVPNRFSPKSPDKAHLNLHINSLELGDSAVYFCASSQISNIQYFGAGTRLSVL.

V and J are TRBV20-1 and TRBJ2-1; 9 nucleotides line up with TRBD2. The junction had 8 bases not matched to a gene; V was cut back by 5 bases and J by 0 bases. Per germline, CDR1 DFQATT and CDR2 SNEGSKA (reference sequence). This CDR3 is built from 16 residues. CDR3 in amino acids: CSALPLAGYSYNEQFF. CDR3 DNA sequence: TGCAGTGCTTTGCCCCTAGCGGGGTACTCCTACAATGAGCAGTTCTTC.

This clonotype was detected only a few times. The J gene is TRBJ1-1, the V gene TRBV4-1; possible D gene TRBD1, 6 bases. V was shortened by 4 bases and J by 5 bases, with 17 bases between the two germline ends. Germline assignment: CDR1 MGHRA and CDR2 YSYEKL. This CDR3 is built from 15 residues. The CDR3 nucleotides are TGCGCCAGCAGCCGAAACCAGGGAGGGGGAACTGAAGCTTTCTTT. Residues: CASSRNQGGGTEAFF.

Only a few counts were recorded for this clonotype. The chain has TRBV11-2 and TRBJ2-2; TRBD2 is a possible D gene (6 bases). CDR1 SGHAT and CDR2 FQNNGV come from the germline V gene. The CDR3 runs to 14 residues. V dropped 5 bases and J dropped 7 bases, with 14 bases sitting between them. This CDR3 is CASSPWRGNGELFF. The CDR3 DNA follows: TGTGCCAGCAGCCCTTGGCGGGGTAACGGGGAGCTGTTTTTT.

A remark on this clonotype: Sequence at one end of the junction differs from germline and may be a read error. The chain couples TRBV20-1 to TRBJ2-7; TRBD1 matches 7 bases. The germline V gene has CDR1 DFQATT and CDR2 SNEGSKA (reference sequence). CDR3 size: 15 residues. CDR3 sequence reads: CSARDKGAGSHEQYF. In DNA form, the CDR3 reads TGCAGTGCTAGAGATAAGGGGGCAGGCTCCCACGAGCAGTACTTC.

This chain links TRBV29-1 with TRBJ2-7, with D possibly being TRBD1 or TRBD2 (6 bases each). The V end lost 7 bases, the J end lost 2 bases, and 21 bases lay between the germline ends. Per the germline V gene, CDR1 is SQVTM and CDR2 is ANQGSEA. CDR3 size: 15 residues. DNA for the CDR3: TGCAGCGCCGGGGGCTCGGGGGTGAGAACCTACGAGCAGTACTTC. It encodes CSAGGSGVRTYEQYF.

This clonotype was recorded a few times. CDR3 bases: TGTGCCAGCAGCTCCCTTGAAGACCAAGAGACCCAGTACTTC. Its protein is CASSSLEDQETQYF. The gene calls are TRBV11-2 and TRBJ2-5; D remains ambiguous. V shed 4 bases and J shed 0 bases, with 9 bases lying between them. The CDR3 loop spans 14 amino acids. Germline CDR1 and CDR2: SGHAT and FQNNGV.

This clonotype was found a few times. The J gene is TRBJ1-4, the V gene TRBV29-1; D call uncertain. Germline loops: CDR1 SQVTM, CDR2 ANQGSEA. The CDR3 runs 14 residues. The V end was cut by 6 bases, the J end by 0 bases, with 11 bases between. CDR3 protein: CSVERRATNEKLFF. CDR3 bases: TGCAGCGTAGAACGAAGAGCAACTAATGAAAAACTGTTTTTT.

The CDR3 DNA reads as TGTGCCAGCAGTTTTGGGGGGACTCCCCGGGAGACCCAGTACTTC. Translating gives CASSFGGTPRETQYF. The J gene is TRBJ2-5, the V gene TRBV28; maybe TRBD2 (6 bases). V was trimmed by 3 bases and J by 5 bases, leaving 16 bases between them. The CDR3 is 15 amino acids. Per germline, CDR1 MDHEN and CDR2 SYDVKM.

The chain is built from TRBV5-1 and TRBJ2-5, with 11 nucleotides matching TRBD2. The J call may be wrong; the DNA end is better matched by TRBJ2-1. Per the germline V gene, CDR1 is SGHRS and CDR2 is YFSETQ. The CDR3 length is 18 residues. The CDR3 bases are TGCGCCAGCAGCTATGAACCTATCACTAGCGGGGGAGTACATGAGCAGTTCTTC. This codes for CASSYEPITSGGVHEQFF.

This clonotype was seen only a few times. The chain carries TRBV5-1 and TRBJ2-1; a possible D gene is TRBD2 (6 bases). V lost 4 bases and J 10 bases, leaving 15 bases between the germline ends. CDR3 length equals 13 residues. Germline V gene data show CDR1 as SGHRS and CDR2 as YFSETQ. CDR3 region: CASSPGVWAEQFF. In nucleotides, the CDR3 is TGCGCCAGCAGCCCGGGGGTTTGGGCCGAGCAGTTCTTC.

This clonotype was detected only a few times. The genes are TRBV12-3 or TRBV12-4 and TRBJ1-1; no clear D. The CDR3 is made up of 14 amino acids. V lost 5 bases to trimming and J lost 0 bases, with 10 bases between them. This CDR3 is CASSRTRLNTEAFF. The CDR3 DNA reads as TGTGCCAGCAGTCGCACCAGATTGAACACTGAAGCTTTCTTT.

This clonotype was counted a few times. The chain combines TRBV7-2 with TRBJ2-7; D gene ambiguous. V was pared by 1 base and J by 3 bases, with 4 bases between. The CDR3 is made up of 12 amino acids. CDR1 SGHTA and CDR2 FQGNSA come from the germline V gene. The CDR3 reads CASSLGYYEQYF. CDR3 nucleotides: TGTGCCAGCAGCTTAGGATACTACGAGCAGTACTTC. The variable domain in full, completed from reference TRBV7-2 and TRBJ2-7, reads GAGVSQSPSNKVTEKGKDVELRCDPISGHTALYWYRQSLGQGLEFLIYFQGNSAPDKSGLPSDRFSAERTGGSVSTLTIQRTQQEDSAVYLCASSLGYYEQYFGPGTRLTVT.